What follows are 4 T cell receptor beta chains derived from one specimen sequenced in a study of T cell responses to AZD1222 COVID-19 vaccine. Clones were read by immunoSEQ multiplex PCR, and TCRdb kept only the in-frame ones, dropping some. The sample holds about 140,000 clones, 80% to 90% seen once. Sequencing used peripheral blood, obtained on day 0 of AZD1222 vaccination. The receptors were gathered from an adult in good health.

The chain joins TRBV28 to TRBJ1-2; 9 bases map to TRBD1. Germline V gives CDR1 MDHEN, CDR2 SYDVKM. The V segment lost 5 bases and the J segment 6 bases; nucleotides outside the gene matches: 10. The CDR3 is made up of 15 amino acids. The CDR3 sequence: CASSPRTGDVDGYTF. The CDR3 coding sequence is TGTGCCAGCAGTCCAAGGACAGGGGATGTTGATGGCTACACCTTC.

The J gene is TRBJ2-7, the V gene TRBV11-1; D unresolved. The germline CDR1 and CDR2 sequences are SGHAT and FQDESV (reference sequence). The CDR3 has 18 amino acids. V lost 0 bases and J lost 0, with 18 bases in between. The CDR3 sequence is CASSLAPAWLFTSYEQYF. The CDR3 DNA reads TGTGCCAGCAGCTTAGCCCCCGCGTGGCTTTTCACCTCCTACGAGCAGTACTTC.

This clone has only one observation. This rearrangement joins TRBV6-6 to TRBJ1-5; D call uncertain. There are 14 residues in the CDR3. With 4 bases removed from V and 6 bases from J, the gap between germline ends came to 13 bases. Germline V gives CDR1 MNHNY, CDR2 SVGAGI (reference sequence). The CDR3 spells CASSSIQMGQPQHF. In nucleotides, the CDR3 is TGTGCCAGCAGTTCGATCCAGATGGGTCAGCCCCAGCATTTT.

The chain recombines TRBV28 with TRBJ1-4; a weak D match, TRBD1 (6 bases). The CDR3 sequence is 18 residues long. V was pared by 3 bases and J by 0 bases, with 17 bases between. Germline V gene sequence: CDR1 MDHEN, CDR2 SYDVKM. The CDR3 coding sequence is TGTGCCAGCAGTTTCTCCACCGGGAGGGGGGCAACTAATGAAAAACTGTTTTTT. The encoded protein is CASSFSTGRGATNEKLFF.